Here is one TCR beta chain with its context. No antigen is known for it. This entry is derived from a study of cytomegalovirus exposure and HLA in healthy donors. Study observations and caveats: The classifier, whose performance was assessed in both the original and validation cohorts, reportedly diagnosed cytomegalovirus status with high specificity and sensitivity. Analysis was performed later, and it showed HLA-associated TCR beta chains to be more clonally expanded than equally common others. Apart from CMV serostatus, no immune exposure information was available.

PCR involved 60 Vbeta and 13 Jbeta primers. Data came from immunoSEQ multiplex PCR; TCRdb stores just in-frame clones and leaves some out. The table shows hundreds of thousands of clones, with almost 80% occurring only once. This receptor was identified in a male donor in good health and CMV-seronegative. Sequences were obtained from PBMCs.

CDR3 sequence: CATSSPSGQRLREQYF. CDR3 bases: TGTGCCACCAGCTCCCCCTCGGGACAGAGACTACGAGAGCAGTACTTC. The chain carries TRBV15 and TRBJ2-7; 7 bases fit TRBD1. The CDR3 covers 16 residues. In germline, CDR1 is LNHNV, CDR2 YYDKDF (reference sequence). The V and J ends lost 5 bases and 7 bases, in that order; junction bases with no gene match: 17. The full variable domain, in which reference TRBV15 and TRBJ2-7 provide the parts outside the CDR3, is DAMVIQNPRYQVTQFGKPVTLSCSQTLNHNVMYWYQQKSSQAPKLLFHYYDKDFNNEADTPDNFQSRRPNTSFCFLDIRSPGLGDTAMYLCATSSPSGQRLREQYFGPGTRLTVT.